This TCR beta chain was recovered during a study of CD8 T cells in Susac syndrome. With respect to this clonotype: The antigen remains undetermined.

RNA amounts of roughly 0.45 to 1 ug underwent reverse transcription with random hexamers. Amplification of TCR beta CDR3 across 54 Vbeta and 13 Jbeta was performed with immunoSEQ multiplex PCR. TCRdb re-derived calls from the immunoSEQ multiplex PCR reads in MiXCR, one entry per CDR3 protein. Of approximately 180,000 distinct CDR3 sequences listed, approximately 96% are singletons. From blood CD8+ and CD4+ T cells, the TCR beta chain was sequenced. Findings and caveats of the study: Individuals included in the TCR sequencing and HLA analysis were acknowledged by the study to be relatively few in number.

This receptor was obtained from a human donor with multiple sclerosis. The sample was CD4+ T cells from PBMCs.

In DNA, the CDR3 is TGCGCCAGCAGCTTCGACTCCATGTCCAATGAGCAGTTCTTC. As protein: CASSFDSMSNEQFF. V gene TRBV5-1 combines with J gene TRBJ2-1; D uncertain. V shed 2 bases and J shed 6 bases, with 12 bases lying between them. The CDR3 is 14 amino acids. Germline CDR1 and CDR2: SGHRS and YFSETQ.